The TCR beta chain under discussion was sequenced for a study of monozygotic twins with inflammatory bowel disease. The CDR3 spans 14 residues. Germline V gene data show CDR1 as DFQATT and CDR2 as SNEGSKA (reference sequence). TCRdb re-called the 5' RACE reads and gives one entry per CDR3 protein, without DNA. The table lists about 150,000 distinct CDR3 sequences, with 0.95% to 1.5% in the top ten. The chain couples TRBV20-1 to TRBJ1-1; TCRdb proposes TRBD1, but this gene call is untestable without DNA. This sequence originates from a human donor with ulcerative colitis or Crohn's disease, or a healthy co-twin of an affected twin (not recorded which). The sample consisted of blood. CDR3 in amino acids: CSARPGAGGTEAFF.